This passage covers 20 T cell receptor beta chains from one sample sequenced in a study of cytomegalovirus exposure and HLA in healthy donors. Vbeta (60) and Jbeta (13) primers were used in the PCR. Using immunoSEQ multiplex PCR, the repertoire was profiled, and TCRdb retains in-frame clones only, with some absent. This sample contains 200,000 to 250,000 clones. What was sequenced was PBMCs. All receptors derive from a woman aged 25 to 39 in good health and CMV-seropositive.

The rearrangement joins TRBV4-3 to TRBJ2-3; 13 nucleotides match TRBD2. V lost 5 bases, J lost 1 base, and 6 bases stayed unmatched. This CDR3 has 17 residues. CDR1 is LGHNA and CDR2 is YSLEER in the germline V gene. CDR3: CASSSGLAGARTDTQYF. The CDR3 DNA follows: TGCGCCAGCAGCTCAGGACTAGCGGGAGCCCGCACAGATACGCAGTATTTT.

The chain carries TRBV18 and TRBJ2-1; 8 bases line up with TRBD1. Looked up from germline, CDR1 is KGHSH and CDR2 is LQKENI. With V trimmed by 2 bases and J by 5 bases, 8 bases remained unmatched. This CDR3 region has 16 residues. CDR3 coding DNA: TGTGCCAGCTCACCAAGGGACAGGCCGGGACACAATGAGCAGTTCTTC. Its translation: CASSPRDRPGHNEQFF.

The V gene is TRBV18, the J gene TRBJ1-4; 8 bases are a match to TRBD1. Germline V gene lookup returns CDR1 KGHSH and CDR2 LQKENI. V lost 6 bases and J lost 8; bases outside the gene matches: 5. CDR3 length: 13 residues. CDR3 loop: CASSPGTGEKLFF. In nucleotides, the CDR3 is TGTGCCAGCTCCCCTGGGACAGGAGAAAAACTGTTTTTT.

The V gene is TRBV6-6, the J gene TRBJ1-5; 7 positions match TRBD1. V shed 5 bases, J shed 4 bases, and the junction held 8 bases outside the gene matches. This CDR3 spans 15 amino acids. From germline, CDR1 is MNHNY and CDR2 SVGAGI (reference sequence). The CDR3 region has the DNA TGTGCCAGCAGTGATATCACAGGGGATAATCAGCCCCAGCATTTT. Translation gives CASSDITGDNQPQHF.

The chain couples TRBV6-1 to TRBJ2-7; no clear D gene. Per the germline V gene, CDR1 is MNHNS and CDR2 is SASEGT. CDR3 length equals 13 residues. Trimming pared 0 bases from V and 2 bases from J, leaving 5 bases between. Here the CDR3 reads CASSEASPYEQYF. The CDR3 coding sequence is TGTGCCAGCAGTGAAGCCTCCCCCTACGAGCAGTACTTC.

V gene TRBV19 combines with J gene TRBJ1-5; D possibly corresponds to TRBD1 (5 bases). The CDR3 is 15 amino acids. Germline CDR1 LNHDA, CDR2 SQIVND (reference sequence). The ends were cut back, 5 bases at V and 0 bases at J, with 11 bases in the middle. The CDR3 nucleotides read TGTGCCAGTAGTCGCTCAGGGATTAGCAATCAGCCCCAGCATTTT. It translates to CASSRSGISNQPQHF.

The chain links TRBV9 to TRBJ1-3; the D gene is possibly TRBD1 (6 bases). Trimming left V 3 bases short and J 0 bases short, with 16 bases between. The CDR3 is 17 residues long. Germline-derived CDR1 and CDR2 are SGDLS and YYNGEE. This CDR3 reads CASSAGSLGGSGNTIYF. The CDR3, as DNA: TGTGCCAGCAGCGCAGGATCCCTAGGGGGCTCTGGAAACACCATATATTTT.

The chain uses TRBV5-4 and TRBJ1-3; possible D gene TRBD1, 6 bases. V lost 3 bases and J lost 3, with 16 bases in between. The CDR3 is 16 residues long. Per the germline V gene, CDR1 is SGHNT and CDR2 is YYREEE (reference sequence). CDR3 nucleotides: TGTGCCAGCAGCTCCCACGGCGGGGGCCTTGGAAACACCATATATTTT. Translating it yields CASSSHGGGLGNTIYF.

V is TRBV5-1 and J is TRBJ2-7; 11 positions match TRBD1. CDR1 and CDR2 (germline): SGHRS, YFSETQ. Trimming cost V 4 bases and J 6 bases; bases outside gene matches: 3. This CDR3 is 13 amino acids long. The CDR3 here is CASSDGTGGEQYF. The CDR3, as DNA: TGCGCCAGCAGCGACGGGACAGGGGGCGAGCAGTACTTC.

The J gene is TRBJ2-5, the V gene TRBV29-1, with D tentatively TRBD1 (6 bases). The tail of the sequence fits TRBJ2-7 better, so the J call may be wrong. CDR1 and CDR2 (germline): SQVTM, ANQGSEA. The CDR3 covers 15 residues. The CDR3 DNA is TGCAGCGTTGAGGCCTCCAACAGGGAGACATACGAGCAGTACTTC. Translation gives CSVEASNRETYEQYF.

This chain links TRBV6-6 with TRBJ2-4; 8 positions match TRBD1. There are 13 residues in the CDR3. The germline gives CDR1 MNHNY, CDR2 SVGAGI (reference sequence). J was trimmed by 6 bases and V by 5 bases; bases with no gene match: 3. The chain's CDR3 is CASSPGTGNIQYF. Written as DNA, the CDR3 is TGTGCCAGCAGTCCTGGGACAGGAAACATTCAGTACTTC.

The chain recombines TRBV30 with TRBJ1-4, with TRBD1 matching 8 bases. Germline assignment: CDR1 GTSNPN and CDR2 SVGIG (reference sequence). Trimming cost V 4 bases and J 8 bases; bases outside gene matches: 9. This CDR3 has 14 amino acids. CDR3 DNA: TGTGCCTGGACAATCGGGACAGGCCGCGAAAAACTGTTTTTT. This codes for CAWTIGTGREKLFF.

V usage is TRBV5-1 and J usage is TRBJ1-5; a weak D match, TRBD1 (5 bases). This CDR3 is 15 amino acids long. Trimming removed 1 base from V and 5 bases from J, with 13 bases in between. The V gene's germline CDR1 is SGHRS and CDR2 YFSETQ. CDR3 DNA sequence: TGCGCCAGCAGCTTGAGTGGGGCGCCGGATCAGCCCCAGCATTTT. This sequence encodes CASSLSGAPDQPQHF.

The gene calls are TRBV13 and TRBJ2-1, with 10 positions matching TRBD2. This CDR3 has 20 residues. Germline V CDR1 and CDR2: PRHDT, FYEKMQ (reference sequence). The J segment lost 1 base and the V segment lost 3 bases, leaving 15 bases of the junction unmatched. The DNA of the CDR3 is TGTGCCAGCAGCTTGAACTGGGGGCTAGCGGGAGAATTATCCTACAATGAGCAGTTCTTC. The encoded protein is CASSLNWGLAGELSYNEQFF.

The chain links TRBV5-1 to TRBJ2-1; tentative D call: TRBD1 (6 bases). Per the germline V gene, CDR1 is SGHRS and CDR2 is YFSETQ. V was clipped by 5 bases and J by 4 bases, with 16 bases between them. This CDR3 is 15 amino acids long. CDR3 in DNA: TGCGCCAGCAGTTCAGGGACACAGACTTACAATGAGCAGTTCTTC. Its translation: CASSSGTQTYNEQFF.

CDR3 amino acids: CASSQYGLGSTEAFF. CDR3 coding DNA: TGCGCCAGCAGCCAATACGGGCTAGGGAGCACTGAAGCTTTCTTT. The gene calls are TRBV4-1 and TRBJ1-1; D ambiguous. This CDR3 is built from 15 residues. V lost 2 bases, J lost 4 bases, and 14 bases lay in between. CDR1 is MGHRA, CDR2 YSYEKL, per germline.

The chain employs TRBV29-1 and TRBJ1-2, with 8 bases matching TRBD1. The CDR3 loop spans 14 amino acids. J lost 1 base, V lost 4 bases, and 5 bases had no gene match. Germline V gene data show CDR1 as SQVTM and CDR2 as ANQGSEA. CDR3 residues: CSVGQGQVNYGYTF. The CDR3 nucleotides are TGCAGCGTTGGACAGGGGCAGGTTAACTATGGCTACACCTTC.

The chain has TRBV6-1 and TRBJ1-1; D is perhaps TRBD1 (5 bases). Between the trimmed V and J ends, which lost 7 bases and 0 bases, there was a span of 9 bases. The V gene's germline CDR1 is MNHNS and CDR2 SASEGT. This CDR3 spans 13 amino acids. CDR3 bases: TGTGCCAGCACGAGACAGTTGAACACTGAAGCTTTCTTT. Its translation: CASTRQLNTEAFF.

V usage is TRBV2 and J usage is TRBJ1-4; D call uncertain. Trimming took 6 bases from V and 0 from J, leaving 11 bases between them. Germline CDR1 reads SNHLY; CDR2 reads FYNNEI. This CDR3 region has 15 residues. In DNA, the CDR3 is TGTGCCAGCAGATGGGCACCCGCAACTAATGAAAAACTGTTTTTT. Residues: CASRWAPATNEKLFF.

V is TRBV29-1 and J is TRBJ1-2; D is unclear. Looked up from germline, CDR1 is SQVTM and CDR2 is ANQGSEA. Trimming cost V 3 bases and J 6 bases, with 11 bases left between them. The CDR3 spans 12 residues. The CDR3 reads CSVDGDWDGYTF. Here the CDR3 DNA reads TGCAGCGTTGACGGGGATTGGGATGGCTACACCTTC.